This T cell receptor beta chain was observed in a study of T cell responses to AZD1222 COVID-19 vaccine. Sequencing was performed with immunoSEQ multiplex PCR; in TCRdb, only in-frame clones are kept and a portion is missing. The sample contains about 100,000 clones, about 93% of which appear only once. Germline assignment: CDR1 LNHDA and CDR2 SQIVND (reference sequence). The CDR3 length is 16 residues. V was cut by 6 bases and J by 2 bases, with 18 bases left in between. Sequenced here: peripheral blood, sampled on day 0 of AZD1222 vaccination. The sequence came from an adult in good health. The chain uses TRBV19 and TRBJ2-3; D may be TRBD2 (7 bases). The DNA for the CDR3 is TGTGCCAGTAGCTATTGGGGGGGCAGTACCACAGATACGCAGTATTTT. Amino acid sequence: CASSYWGGSTTDTQYF.